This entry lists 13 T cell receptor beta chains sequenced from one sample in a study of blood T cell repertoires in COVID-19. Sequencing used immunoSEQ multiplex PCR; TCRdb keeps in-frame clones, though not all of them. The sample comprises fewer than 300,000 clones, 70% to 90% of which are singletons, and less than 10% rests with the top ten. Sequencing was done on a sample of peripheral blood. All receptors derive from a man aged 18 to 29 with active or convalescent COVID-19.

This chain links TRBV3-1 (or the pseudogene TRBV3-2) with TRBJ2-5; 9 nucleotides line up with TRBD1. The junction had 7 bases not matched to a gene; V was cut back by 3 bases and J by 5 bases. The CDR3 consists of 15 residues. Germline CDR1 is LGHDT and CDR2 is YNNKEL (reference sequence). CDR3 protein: CASSHVDRGWETQYF. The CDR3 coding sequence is TGTGCCAGCAGCCACGTAGACAGGGGGTGGGAGACCCAGTACTTC.

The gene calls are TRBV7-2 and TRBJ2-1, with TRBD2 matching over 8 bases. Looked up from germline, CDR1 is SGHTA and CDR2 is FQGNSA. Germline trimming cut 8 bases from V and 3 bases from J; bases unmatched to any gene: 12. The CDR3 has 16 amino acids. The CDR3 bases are TGTGCCAGCGCCTACTCGGGACTAGATTACTACAATGAGCAGTTCTTC. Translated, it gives CASAYSGLDYYNEQFF.

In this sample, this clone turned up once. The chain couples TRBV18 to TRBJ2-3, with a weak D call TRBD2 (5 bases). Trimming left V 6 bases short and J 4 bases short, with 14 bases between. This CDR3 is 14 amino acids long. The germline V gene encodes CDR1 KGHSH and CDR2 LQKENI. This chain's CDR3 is CASSPDAGPDTQYF. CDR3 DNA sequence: TGTGCCAGCTCCCCCGATGCGGGCCCAGATACGCAGTATTTT.

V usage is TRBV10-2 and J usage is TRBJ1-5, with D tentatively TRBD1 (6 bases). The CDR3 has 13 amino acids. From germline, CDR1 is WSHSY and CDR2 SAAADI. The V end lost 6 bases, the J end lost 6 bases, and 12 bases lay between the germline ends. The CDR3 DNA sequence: TGCGCCAGCAGCCTAGGGGGGGGTCAGCCCCAGCATTTT. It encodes CASSLGGGQPQHF.

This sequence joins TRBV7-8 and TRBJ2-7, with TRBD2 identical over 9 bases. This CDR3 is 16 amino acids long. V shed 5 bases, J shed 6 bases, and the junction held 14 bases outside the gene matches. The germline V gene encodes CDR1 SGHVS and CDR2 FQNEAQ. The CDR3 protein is CASSQPGGLALSEQYF. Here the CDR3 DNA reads TGTGCCAGCAGCCAGCCAGGGGGACTAGCACTGAGCGAGCAGTACTTC. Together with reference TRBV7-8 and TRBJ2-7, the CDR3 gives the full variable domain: GAGVSQSPRYKVAKRGQDVALRCDPISGHVSLFWYQQALGQGPEFLTYFQNEAQLDKSGLPSDRFFAERPEGSVSTLKIQRTQQEDSAVYLCASSQPGGLALSEQYFGPGTRLTVT.

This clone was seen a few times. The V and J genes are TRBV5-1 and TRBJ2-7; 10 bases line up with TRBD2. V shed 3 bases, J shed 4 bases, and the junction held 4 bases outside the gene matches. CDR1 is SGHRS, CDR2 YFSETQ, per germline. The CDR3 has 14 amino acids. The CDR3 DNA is TGCGCCAGCAGCTCGAGCGGGGGGGCTTACGAGCAGTACTTC. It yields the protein CASSSSGGAYEQYF. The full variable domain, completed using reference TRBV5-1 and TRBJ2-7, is KAGVTQTPRYLIKTRGQQVTLSCSPISGHRSVSWYQQTPGQGLQFLFEYFSETQRNKGNFPGRFSGRQFSNSRSEMNVSTLELGDSALYLCASSSSGGAYEQYFGPGTRLTVT.

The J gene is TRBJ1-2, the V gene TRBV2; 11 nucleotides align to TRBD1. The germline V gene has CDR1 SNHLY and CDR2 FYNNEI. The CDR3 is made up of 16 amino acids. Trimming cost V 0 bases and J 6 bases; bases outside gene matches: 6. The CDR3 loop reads CASSEAADRGRNGYTF. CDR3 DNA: TGTGCCAGCAGTGAAGCCGCGGACAGGGGGCGGAATGGCTACACCTTC.

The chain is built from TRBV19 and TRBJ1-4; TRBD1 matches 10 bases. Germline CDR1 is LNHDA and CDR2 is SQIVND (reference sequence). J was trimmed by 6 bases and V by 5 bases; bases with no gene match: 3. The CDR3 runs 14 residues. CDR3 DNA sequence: TGTGCCAGTAGTTCCGGGACAGGGGATGAAAAACTGTTTTTT. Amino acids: CASSSGTGDEKLFF. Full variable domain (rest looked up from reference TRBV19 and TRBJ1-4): DGGITQSPKYLFRKEGQNVTLSCEQNLNHDAMYWYRQDPGQGLRLIYYSQIVNDFQKGDIAEGYSVSREKKESFPLTVTSAQKNPTAFYLCASSSGTGDEKLFFGSGTQLSVL.

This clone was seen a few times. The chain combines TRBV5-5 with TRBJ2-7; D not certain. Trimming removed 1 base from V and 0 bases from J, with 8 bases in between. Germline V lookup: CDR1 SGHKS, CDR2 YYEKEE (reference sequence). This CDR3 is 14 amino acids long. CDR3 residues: CASSLSAGSYEQYF. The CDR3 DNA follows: TGTGCCAGCAGCTTGAGTGCAGGCTCCTACGAGCAGTACTTC.

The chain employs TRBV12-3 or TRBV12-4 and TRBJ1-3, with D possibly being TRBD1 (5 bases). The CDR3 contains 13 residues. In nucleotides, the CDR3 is TGTGCGGACCCGCGGGGGGATGGAAACACCATATATTTT. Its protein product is CADPRGDGNTIYF.

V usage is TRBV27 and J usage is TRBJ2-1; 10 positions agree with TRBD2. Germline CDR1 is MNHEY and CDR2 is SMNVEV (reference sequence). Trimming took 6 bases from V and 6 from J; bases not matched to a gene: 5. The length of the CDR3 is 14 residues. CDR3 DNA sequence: TGTGCCAGCAGACTAGGACTAGCGGTCAATGAGCAGTTCTTC. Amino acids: CASRLGLAVNEQFF.

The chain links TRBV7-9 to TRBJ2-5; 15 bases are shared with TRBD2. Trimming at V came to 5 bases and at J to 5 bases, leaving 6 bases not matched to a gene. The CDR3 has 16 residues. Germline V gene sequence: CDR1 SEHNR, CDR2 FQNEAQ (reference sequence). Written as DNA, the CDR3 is TGTGCCAGCAGCAGAGGACTAGCGGGGGGGCTGGAGACCCAGTACTTC. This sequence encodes CASSRGLAGGLETQYF.

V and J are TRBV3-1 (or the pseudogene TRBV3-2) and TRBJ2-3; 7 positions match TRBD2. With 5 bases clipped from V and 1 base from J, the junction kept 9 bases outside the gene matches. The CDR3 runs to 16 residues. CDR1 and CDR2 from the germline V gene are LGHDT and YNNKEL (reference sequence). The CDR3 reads CASSLKRGDCTDTQYF. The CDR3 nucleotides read TGTGCCAGCAGCTTGAAACGGGGGGACTGCACAGATACGCAGTATTTT.